The 31 T cell receptor beta chains presented below share a single source sample, sequenced in a study of cytomegalovirus exposure and HLA in healthy donors. The study ran its PCR with 60 Vbeta and 13 Jbeta primers. TCRdb's copy holds only in-frame clones and misses some; the assay was immunoSEQ multiplex PCR. Among some 100,000 clones listed, 55% to 75% were seen once. Sequencing was carried out using PBMCs. The receptors shown here come from a woman under 30 in good health and CMV-seropositive.

Here the CDR3 DNA reads TGTGCCAGCAGCTTAGCGCAGGGGTGGACTGAAGCTTTCTTT. It is translated as CASSLAQGWTEAFF. This sequence joins TRBV7-2 and TRBJ1-1; possibly TRBD1 for D (6 bases). CDR1 and CDR2 from the germline V gene are SGHTA and FQGNSA. The CDR3 sequence is 14 residues long. Trimming stripped 0 bases from V and 5 bases from J, with 10 bases between.

J is TRBJ2-2 and V is TRBV6-5; 8 bases agree with TRBD2. CDR3 length equals 15 residues. The ends lost 6 bases at V and 1 base at J; junction bases unmatched: 4. Germline V CDR1 and CDR2: MNHEY, SVGAGI. In nucleotides, the CDR3 is TGTGCCAGCAGAAAGCGGGGGCTGAACACCGGGGAGCTGTTTTTT. Protein sequence: CASRKRGLNTGELFF.

V gene TRBV5-6 combines with J gene TRBJ2-1; unclear D gene. The CDR3 length is 15 residues. CDR1 is SGHDT and CDR2 is YYEEEE in the germline V gene. V was pared by 5 bases and J by 6 bases, with 18 bases between. The CDR3 protein is CASRLLSARFNEQFF. CDR3 nucleotide sequence: TGTGCCAGCAGACTGCTATCCGCCCGCTTCAATGAGCAGTTCTTC.

V and J are TRBV19 and TRBJ2-7; a possible D gene is TRBD1 (6 bases). Germline CDR1 reads LNHDA; CDR2 reads SQIVND (reference sequence). With 3 bases removed from V and 2 bases from J, the gap between germline ends came to 17 bases. This CDR3 has 16 amino acids. Written as DNA, the CDR3 is TGTGCCAGTAGTATGGCGCTTACAGGGAGAACCTACGAGCAGTACTTC. Translated, it gives CASSMALTGRTYEQYF.

The V call is TRBV7-6, the J call TRBJ2-2, with no clear D. Trimming left V 0 bases short and J 2 bases short, with 10 bases between. CDR1 is SGHVS, CDR2 FNYEAQ, per germline. The CDR3 sequence is 16 residues long. The CDR3 bases are TGTGCCAGCAGCTTAGCGCACATCCAAAACACCGGGGAGCTGTTTTTT. Residues: CASSLAHIQNTGELFF.

The chain combines TRBV27 with TRBJ2-7; TRBD1 matches at 9 bases. Per the germline V gene, CDR1 is MNHEY and CDR2 is SMNVEV (reference sequence). J was trimmed by 6 bases and V by 4 bases; bases with no gene match: 10. The length of the CDR3 is 15 residues. DNA of the CDR3: TGTGCCAGCAGTTCAGGACAGGGGCTTTATCTCGAGCAGTACTTC. It is translated as CASSSGQGLYLEQYF.

The V and J genes are TRBV7-6 and TRBJ2-5, with 8 bases lining up with TRBD1. The J call may be faulty, since TRBJ2-7 better matches the DNA end. Germline V gene lookup returns CDR1 SGHVS and CDR2 FNYEAQ. The CDR3 runs to 16 residues. The CDR3 DNA reads as TGTGCCAGCAGCTTAGCACCGGGACAGGCCTCCTACGAGCAGTACTTC. This sequence encodes CASSLAPGQASYEQYF.

The chain links TRBV2 to TRBJ2-7, with D perhaps matching TRBD1 (5 bases). V gave up 4 bases and J gave up 5 bases, with 15 bases separating them. The CDR3 covers 14 residues. CDR1 is SNHLY, CDR2 FYNNEI, per germline. CDR3 residues: CASSVFKGLNEQYF. In DNA form, the CDR3 reads TGTGCCAGCAGTGTATTTAAGGGGTTAAACGAGCAGTACTTC.

The chain links TRBV6-1 to TRBJ2-3; 7 bases match TRBD2. V lost 5 bases and J lost 2; bases outside the gene matches: 4. The CDR3 covers 14 residues. Germline lookup yields CDR1 MNHNS and CDR2 SASEGT. CDR3 sequence reads: CASSPGRPTDTQYF. The CDR3 bases are TGTGCCAGCAGTCCCGGGAGGCCCACAGATACGCAGTATTTT.

The V and J genes are TRBV6-5 and TRBJ1-1; TRBD1 is a possible D gene (5 bases). The CDR3 runs 11 residues. With 2 bases removed from V and 8 bases from J, the gap between germline ends came to 6 bases. Looked up from germline, CDR1 is MNHEY and CDR2 is SVGAGI. This chain's CDR3 is CASSYGGEAFF. CDR3 in DNA: TGTGCCAGCAGTTACGGGGGGGAAGCTTTCTTT.

CDR3 region: CASSGPGQVYNEQFF. In DNA form, the CDR3 reads TGTGCCAGCAGTGGCCCGGGACAAGTCTACAATGAGCAGTTCTTC. This chain joins TRBV27 and TRBJ2-1, with a weak D call TRBD1 (6 bases). CDR1 is MNHEY and CDR2 is SMNVEV in the germline V gene (reference sequence). The CDR3 totals 15 residues. Trimming removed 5 bases from V and 3 bases from J, with 14 bases in between.

The chain couples TRBV5-1 to TRBJ1-1, with 8 nucleotides matching TRBD1. The germline CDR1 and CDR2 sequences are SGHRS and YFSETQ. The CDR3 length is 15 residues. The trim removed 4 bases at V and 1 base at J, leaving 6 bases unmatched. The CDR3 region has the DNA TGCGCCAGCAGCCCGGACAGGGTCGGGAACACTGAAGCTTTCTTT. Translation: CASSPDRVGNTEAFF.

The chain uses TRBV5-4 and TRBJ2-5; TRBD2 agrees at 11 bases. The CDR3 has 16 residues. Germline V gene sequence: CDR1 SGHNT, CDR2 YYREEE (reference sequence). The ends lost 3 bases at V and 5 bases at J; junction bases unmatched: 9. CDR3 sequence: CASSSLSGGARETQYF. CDR3 bases: TGTGCCAGCAGCTCCCTTAGCGGGGGGGCAAGGGAGACCCAGTACTTC.

The rearrangement links TRBV29-1 to TRBJ2-4; D is ambiguous. The CDR3 loop spans 13 amino acids. Trimming took off 4 bases at V and 0 bases at J, with 7 bases between the two ends. The germline V gene has CDR1 SQVTM and CDR2 ANQGSEA. This chain's CDR3 is CSVAVLAKNIQYF. The CDR3 DNA is TGCAGCGTTGCGGTTCTAGCCAAAAACATTCAGTACTTC.

This chain links TRBV7-9 with TRBJ1-4; D is undetermined. The CDR3 runs 15 residues. Trimming removed 5 bases at V and 5 bases at J, with 15 bases between. In germline, CDR1 is SEHNR, CDR2 FQNEAQ (reference sequence). The DNA for the CDR3 is TGTGCCAGCAGCCCCCGGTCTTCCGGGAATGAAAAACTGTTTTTT. Translation gives CASSPRSSGNEKLFF.

This clone was counted a few times. The chain is built from TRBV11-2 and TRBJ1-4; unclear D gene. Trimming left V 5 bases short and J 4 bases short, with 14 bases between. Germline CDR1 is SGHAT and CDR2 is FQNNGV. The CDR3 runs 15 residues. The DNA for the CDR3 is TGTGCCAGCAGCAGATCAGCCCGGGGTAATGAAAAACTGTTTTTT. It codes for CASSRSARGNEKLFF. The whole variable domain, filled in from reference TRBV11-2 and TRBJ1-4, reads EAGVAQSPRYKIIEKRQSVAFWCNPISGHATLYWYQQILGQGPKLLIQFQNNGVVDDSQLPKDRFSAERLKGVDSTLKIQPAKLEDSAVYLCASSRSARGNEKLFFGSGTQLSVL.

This chain links TRBV7-9 with TRBJ2-5; 7 bases match TRBD1. V gave up 7 bases and J gave up 2 bases; unmatched junction bases: 4. This CDR3 comprises 13 residues. CDR1 and CDR2 (germline): SEHNR, FQNEAQ (reference sequence). The CDR3 nucleotides are TGTGCCAGCAATGACAGGGTTCAAGAGACCCAGTACTTC. Translating gives CASNDRVQETQYF. Full variable domain (rest looked up from reference TRBV7-9 and TRBJ2-5): DTGVSQNPRHKITKRGQNVTFRCDPISEHNRLYWYRQTLGQGPEFLTYFQNEAQLEKSRLLSDRFSAERPKGSFSTLEIQRTEQGDSAMYLCASNDRVQETQYFGPGTRLLVL.

This clone was found a few times. V usage is TRBV29-1 and J usage is TRBJ2-7; no definite D call. This CDR3 contains 11 residues. CDR1 is SQVTM and CDR2 is ANQGSEA in the germline V gene. Between the trimmed V and J ends, which lost 2 bases and 3 bases, there was a span of 5 bases. In DNA form, the CDR3 reads TGCAGCGTTGAACTAGGCTACGAGCAGTACTTC. This encodes CSVELGYEQYF.

This sequence joins TRBV28 and TRBJ2-7; TRBD2 matches 7 bases. CDR3 size: 14 residues. V was clipped by 5 bases and J by 0 bases; unmatched bases: 4. The germline CDR1 and CDR2 sequences are MDHEN and SYDVKM. The CDR3 coding sequence is TGTGCCAGCAGTCGGGGCGGGGGCTCCTACGAGCAGTACTTC. Amino acids: CASSRGGGSYEQYF.

This clone has only one observation. The chain recombines TRBV5-6 with TRBJ1-2; D is possibly TRBD1 (6 bases). V lost 0 bases to trimming and J lost 2 bases, with 11 bases between them. The CDR3 loop spans 15 amino acids. Germline V gene sequence: CDR1 SGHDT, CDR2 YYEEEE. The CDR3 coding sequence is TGTGCCAGCAGCTTGGGAGGAGGACAGAACTATGGCTACACCTTC. It codes for CASSLGGGQNYGYTF.

V is TRBV19 and J is TRBJ1-2, with D perhaps matching TRBD1 (5 bases). This CDR3 contains 15 residues. Trimming took off 10 bases at V and 4 bases at J, with 22 bases between the two ends. Germline assignment: CDR1 LNHDA and CDR2 SQIVND (reference sequence). CDR3 nucleotides: TGTGCCACCGGAAACGGGGGGAGACACGGCTATGGCTACACCTTC. Its translation: CATGNGGRHGYGYTF.

The CDR3 spells CASSLRGTSFNEQFF. Here the CDR3 DNA reads TGTGCCAGCAGTTTAAGGGGGACAAGCTTCAATGAGCAGTTCTTC. The genes are TRBV27 and TRBJ2-1; weak D call: TRBD1 (6 bases). Germline V gene lookup returns CDR1 MNHEY and CDR2 SMNVEV (reference sequence). Deletions cut 2 bases from V and 6 bases from J, with 14 bases between. The CDR3 contains 15 residues.

This clone was observed a few times. The V call is TRBV7-2, the J call TRBJ2-7; D unresolved. The CDR3 sequence is 14 residues long. CDR1 and CDR2 (germline): SGHTA, FQGNSA. V lost 1 base and J lost 3, with 10 bases in between. Written as DNA, the CDR3 is TGTGCCAGCAGCTTAGACGGAGTTGACTACGAGCAGTACTTC. Translation: CASSLDGVDYEQYF.

V gene TRBV7-9 combines with J gene TRBJ1-4; TRBD1 agrees at 10 bases. The CDR3 has 15 residues. The V segment lost 4 bases and the J segment 8 bases; nucleotides outside the gene matches: 7. The germline gives CDR1 SEHNR, CDR2 FQNEAQ (reference sequence). The CDR3 loop is CASSSPGQGIEKLFF. In DNA, the CDR3 is TGTGCCAGCAGCTCACCGGGACAGGGGATCGAAAAACTGTTTTTT.

Here the CDR3 DNA reads TGTGCCACCAGCAGTCTAGCGAATGAGCAGTTCTTC. Translating it yields CATSSLANEQFF. The V and J genes are TRBV15 and TRBJ2-1; a weak D match, TRBD2 (6 bases). The CDR3 covers 12 residues. The V gene's germline CDR1 is LNHNV and CDR2 YYDKDF (reference sequence). Trimming cost V 3 bases and J 7 bases, with 7 bases left between them.

The chain combines TRBV7-2 with TRBJ2-2; tentative D call: TRBD2 (5 bases). Germline V gene data show CDR1 as SGHTA and CDR2 as FQGNSA. Trimming left V 2 bases short and J 6 bases short, with 13 bases between. The CDR3 spans 15 residues. The CDR3 loop reads CASSLLVGVPGELFF. The CDR3 DNA follows: TGTGCCAGCAGCTTACTGGTGGGAGTTCCCGGGGAGCTGTTTTTT.

This rearrangement joins TRBV28 to TRBJ2-3; TRBD1 aligns across 7 bases. The germline V gene encodes CDR1 MDHEN and CDR2 SYDVKM. J lost 11 bases, V lost 2 bases, and 4 bases had no gene match. The length of the CDR3 is 12 residues. The CDR3 loop reads CASSLIAGGQYF. Here the CDR3 DNA reads TGTGCCAGCAGTTTAATCGCAGGGGGGCAGTATTTT.

This chain joins TRBV4-3 and TRBJ1-5; D is undetermined. The CDR3 spans 14 residues. Trimming took off 2 bases at V and 1 base at J, with 6 bases between the two ends. CDR1 and CDR2 from the germline V gene are LGHNA and YSLEER. In DNA form, the CDR3 reads TGCGCCAGCAGCCAATCCCGGAGCAATCAGCCCCAGCATTTT. It specifies CASSQSRSNQPQHF.

The rearrangement links TRBV9 to TRBJ2-3; no reliable D call. Trimming took off 3 bases at V and 7 bases at J, with 3 bases between the two ends. The CDR3 consists of 10 residues. The germline CDR1 and CDR2 sequences are SGDLS and YYNGEE. Here the CDR3 reads CASSGNTQYF. CDR3 nucleotides: TGTGCCAGCAGCGGTAATACGCAGTATTTT.

This clone was observed a single time. The V gene is TRBV5-1, the J gene TRBJ2-3, with 8 bases identical to TRBD2. Trimming took 1 base from V and 4 from J; bases not matched to a gene: 11. The CDR3 is made up of 17 amino acids. Germline assignment: CDR1 SGHRS and CDR2 YFSETQ. The CDR3 region is CASSLKRVAGSPDTQYF. The CDR3 DNA reads TGCGCCAGCAGCTTGAAAAGGGTAGCGGGGTCCCCAGATACGCAGTATTTT. Full variable domain (missing parts from reference TRBV5-1 and TRBJ2-3): KAGVTQTPRYLIKTRGQQVTLSCSPISGHRSVSWYQQTPGQGLQFLFEYFSETQRNKGNFPGRFSGRQFSNSRSEMNVSTLELGDSALYLCASSLKRVAGSPDTQYFGPGTRLTVL.

J is TRBJ1-5 and V is TRBV19; D not certain. The CDR3 loop spans 15 amino acids. V lost 8 bases and J lost 2, with 16 bases in between. Per the germline V gene, CDR1 is LNHDA and CDR2 is SQIVND (reference sequence). Here the CDR3 DNA reads TGTGCCAGTCGTAACCTCCTGGGCGGCAATCAGCCCCAGCATTTT. This codes for CASRNLLGGNQPQHF.